This T cell receptor beta chain was captured by sequencing in a study of Graves' ophthalmopathy and Graves' hyperthyroidism. Germline-derived CDR1 and CDR2 are SGDLS and YYNGEE. V lost 0 bases and J lost 8; bases outside the gene matches: 11. CDR3 size: 17 residues. Transcripts of RNA were the source for amplifying TCR beta CDR3 regions. Scientists carried out first-round RT-PCR using HTBI primers and then a second-round multiplex PCR. MiXCR, run by TCRdb on the multiplex PCR reads, gives a single entry per CDR3 protein. This table has over 500,000 distinct CDR3 sequences, 22% appearing once. Exclusion covered patients with other autoimmune diseases or uncontrolled infections (as well as pregnancy or lactation). The evidence that diagnosis relied on was clinical symptoms, serum thyroxine, TRAb, thyroid ultrasound and orbital computed tomography. General observations from the study: Separation of ophthalmopathy from stable hyperthyroidism was achieved by a 13-signature model, at roughly 90% sensitivity and around 81% specificity. The majority of expanded thyroid clonotypes above 0.001 frequency also occurred in blood.

In its sample, this clonotype was seen many times. Its antigen is undetermined. The chain links TRBV9 to TRBJ1-2, with 12 bases fitting TRBD1. Sequencing used peripheral blood. The origin of this receptor is a woman aged 18-30 years with stable Graves' hyperthyroidism. Some clones in this sample may be carry-over from other donors' samples. CDR3 loop: CASSVEGQGAPAGGYTF. In nucleotides, the CDR3 is TGTGCCAGCAGCGTAGAGGGACAGGGGGCGCCTGCGGGAGGCTACACCTTC.